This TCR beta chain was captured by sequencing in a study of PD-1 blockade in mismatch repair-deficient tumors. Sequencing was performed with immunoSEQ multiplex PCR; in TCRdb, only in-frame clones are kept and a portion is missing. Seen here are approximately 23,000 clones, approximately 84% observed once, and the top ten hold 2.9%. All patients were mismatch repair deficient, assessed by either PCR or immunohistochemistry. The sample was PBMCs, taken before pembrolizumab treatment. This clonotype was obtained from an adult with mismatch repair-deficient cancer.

CDR3 region: CASSLYTSGREGSTDTQYF. The DNA of the CDR3 is TGTGCCAGCAGCTTATACACTAGCGGGAGAGAGGGTAGCACAGATACGCAGTATTTT. The chain is built from TRBV13 and TRBJ2-3, with 11 bases identical to TRBD2. The CDR3 extends over 19 amino acids. With 2 bases clipped from V and 0 bases from J, the junction kept 10 bases outside the gene matches. Germline V gene data show CDR1 as PRHDT and CDR2 as FYEKMQ (reference sequence).